This T cell receptor (beta chain) was documented in a study of blood T cell repertoires in COVID-19 (TCRdb year 2020). In the study overall: The collaborator samples originated in the United States, Italy and Spain and spanned the acute and convalescent phases of COVID-19. The prospective study material was composed of cDNA or gDNA derived from T cells, B-cell-depleted T cells, or PBMCs. Deeply sampled blood TCRbeta repertoires from subjects exposed to, actively infected with, or recovered from COVID-19 were included in the dataset. The repertoires were made available in a free public database intended to serve as a resource for research on the immune response to SARS-CoV-2. The samples were drawn from two sources: the first 160 participants of the ongoing ImmuneRACE study, and 1,254 subjects contributed by 6 global collaborators. The sample metadata nearly always contained a de-identified subject ID, COVID-19 status, age in years and sex. HLA class I and class II types, where available, came from metadata supplied by the sample provider rather than from assay-based typing.

Ends trimmed: V by 3 bases, J by 4 bases; bases unmatched to a gene: 4. In the germline V gene, CDR1 corresponds to SGDLS and CDR2 to YYNGEE. The CDR3 numbers 15 residues from cysteine through phenylalanine. The entry retains the CDR3 DNA only, 45 bases that are in frame from base 1. Enrolling through a virtual design, the prospective study's participants ranged in age from roughly 18 to 100 years and lived across 24 United States geographic areas. In the prospective study, participants were assigned to cohorts based on the clinical history participants reported in a screening survey and a study questionnaire. For ImmuneRACE Cohort 3, a participant was defined as recovered based on two consecutive negative NP/OP PCR tests, clearance by a healthcare professional, or resolution of symptoms. In the prospective study, whole blood, serum and a nasopharyngeal or oropharyngeal swab were collected from each participant by mobile phlebotomists. Additional blood draws and questionnaires over a 2-month period could optionally be provided by prospective study participants. Before DNA extraction, prospective study blood samples were shipped either frozen or at room temperature.

TCRbeta CDR3 regions were amplified from genomic DNA using the immunoSEQ Assay, a bias-controlled multiplex PCR. From the authors' description of their analysis: Within the assay, amplification of reference gene primers was used to estimate how many nucleated cells each sample contained. Sequence reads were collapsed and filtered to measure the absolute abundance of every unique TCRbeta CDR3 rearrangement. For each sample, productive Simpson clonality was calculated as the square root of Simpson's diversity index across productive rearrangements. Drawn from immuneACCESS, this table holds only the in-frame rearrangements with V and J called that TCRdb kept. Clones are partly lost; checked studies trace under half to an unresolved V gene and leave the rest unexplained. That table supplies the V and J calls and clone size; D and trimming were determined from the DNA. This sample is represented by about 440,000 clones; about 90% of them were singletons. The leading ten clones occupy around 0.6% of the sample.

Points the paper makes about the study in general: The amount of clinical and demographic metadata varied by source and participant and was provided uncurated.

The sample holds one count of this clone. The clone's antigen remains unknown. Base-call qualities are not available, and no considerably larger clone is one nucleotide away. The chain was built from TRBV9 and TRBJ2-1, with 10 bases aligning to TRBD2. This TCR derives from a man aged 18 to 29 who had recovered from COVID-19. The specimen was PBMCs or T cells enriched from blood (not recorded which). The CDR3 in this case is CASSETSGEYNEQFF. The bases read TGTGCCAGCAGCGAAACTAGCGGGGAATACAATGAGCAGTTCTTC.